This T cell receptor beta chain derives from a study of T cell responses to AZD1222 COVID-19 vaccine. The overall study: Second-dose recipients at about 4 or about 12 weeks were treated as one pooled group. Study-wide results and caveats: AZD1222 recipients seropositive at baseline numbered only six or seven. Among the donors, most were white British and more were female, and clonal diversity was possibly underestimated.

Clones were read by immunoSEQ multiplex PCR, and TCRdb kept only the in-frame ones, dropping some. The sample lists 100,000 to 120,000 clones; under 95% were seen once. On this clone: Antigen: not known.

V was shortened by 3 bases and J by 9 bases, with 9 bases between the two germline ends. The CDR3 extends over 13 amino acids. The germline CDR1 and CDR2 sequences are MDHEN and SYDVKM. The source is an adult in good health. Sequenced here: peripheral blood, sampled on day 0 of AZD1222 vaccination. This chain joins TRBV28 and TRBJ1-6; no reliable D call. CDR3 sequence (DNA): TGTGCCAGCAGTTTGGATCAACGTTCACCCCTCCACTTT. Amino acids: CASSLDQRSPLHF. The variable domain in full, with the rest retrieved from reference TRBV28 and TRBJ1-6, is DVKVTQSSRYLVKRTGEKVFLECVQDMDHENMFWYRQDPGLGLRLIYFSYDVKMKEKGDIPEGYSVSREKKERFSLILESASTNQTSMYLCASSLDQRSPLHFGNGTRLTVT.